The 17 T cell receptor beta chains below all came from one sample that was sequenced in a study of T cell changes during pregnancy in multiple sclerosis. Only in-frame clones appear in the TCRdb table, and some are missing; sequencing was by immunoSEQ multiplex PCR. The table has about 42,000 clones, around four fifths seen once. The source material was CD4+ T cells from peripheral blood mononuclear cells, sampled before pregnancy. These TCRs come from a female donor with multiple sclerosis, enrolled in a pregnancy study.

V usage is TRBV2 and J usage is TRBJ2-3; 8 bases match TRBD2. The CDR3 is made up of 15 amino acids. CDR1 SNHLY and CDR2 FYNNEI come from the germline V gene. J gave up 5 bases and V 6 bases, and 10 bases lay outside the gene matches. CDR3: CASRGGFSGVDTQYF. CDR3 coding DNA: TGTGCCAGCAGGGGGGGTTTTAGCGGGGTAGATACGCAGTATTTT.

V gene TRBV7-2 combines with J gene TRBJ1-2, with a weak D call TRBD1 (6 bases). The ends were cut back, 5 bases at V and 8 bases at J, with 21 bases in the middle. Germline V CDR1 and CDR2: SGHTA, FQGNSA. CDR3 length: 15 residues. The CDR3 sequence is CASSLYHLKQGGYTF. In DNA form, the CDR3 reads TGTGCCAGCAGCCTCTATCACCTTAAACAGGGCGGCTACACCTTC.

The chain links TRBV10-3 to TRBJ1-6, with a tentative D call TRBD1 (6 bases). The V gene lost 4 bases and the J gene lost 5 bases, with 6 bases spanning the gap. Germline V gene sequence: CDR1 ENHRY, CDR2 SYGVKD. This CDR3 comprises 13 residues. For the CDR3, the DNA is TGTGCCATCAGTGCAGGGGATAATTCACCCCTCCACTTT. As protein: CAISAGDNSPLHF.

This sequence joins TRBV7-7 and TRBJ2-2, with 8 bases that match TRBD1. CDR1 and CDR2 from the germline V gene are SSHAT and FNYEAQ (reference sequence). This CDR3 has 14 amino acids. V was clipped by 5 bases and J by 6 bases; unmatched bases: 5. CDR3 bases: TGTGCCAGCAGCCAGAGGACAGGGTCCGGGGAGCTGTTTTTT. This codes for CASSQRTGSGELFF.

The CDR3: CASTTGQVGDEKLFF. DNA for the CDR3: TGTGCCAGCACTACAGGACAGGTCGGGGATGAAAAACTGTTTTTT. The chain is built from TRBV25-1 and TRBJ1-4; 7 bases map to TRBD1. This CDR3 has 15 residues. V lost 7 bases and J lost 6; bases outside the gene matches: 11. Germline V gene lookup returns CDR1 MGHDK and CDR2 SYGVNS.

The chain recombines TRBV5-1 with TRBJ1-3, with a possible D match to TRBD1 (6 bases). The V gene lost 3 bases and the J gene lost 4 bases, with 11 bases spanning the gap. Germline loops: CDR1 SGHRS, CDR2 YFSETQ. This CDR3 spans 14 amino acids. CDR3 residues: CASSSTGTGNTIYF. DNA for the CDR3: TGCGCCAGCAGCTCTACCGGGACAGGAAACACCATATATTTT.

The V gene is TRBV9, the J gene TRBJ1-1; TRBD1 might be the D (6 bases). The V end lost 4 bases, the J end lost 11 bases, and 21 bases lay between the germline ends. The CDR3 is 14 residues long. Germline-derived CDR1 and CDR2 are SGDLS and YYNGEE. The CDR3 DNA follows: TGTGCCAGCAGCCCTAGACAGGACCCTATAGGGGCTTTCTTT. As protein: CASSPRQDPIGAFF.

The chain joins TRBV29-1 to TRBJ2-6; D uncertain. The CDR3 consists of 13 residues. Germline V gene lookup returns CDR1 SQVTM and CDR2 ANQGSEA. V lost 3 bases and J 3 bases, leaving 6 bases between the germline ends. The CDR3 coding sequence is TGCAGCGTTGATGGCGGTGGGGCCAACGTCCTGACTTTC. It encodes CSVDGGGANVLTF.

This clone was detected only once. The gene calls are TRBV6-5 and TRBJ1-2, with D perhaps TRBD1 (5 bases). Between the trimmed V and J ends, which lost 4 bases and 3 bases, there was a span of 18 bases. The CDR3 has 16 residues. Germline lookup yields CDR1 MNHEY and CDR2 SVGAGI. In nucleotides, the CDR3 is TGTGCCAGCAGTTTCGTAGGGGAGGGAAGGGACTATGGCTACACCTTC. The encoded protein is CASSFVGEGRDYGYTF.

The rearrangement links TRBV18 to TRBJ1-4; possible D gene TRBD1, 6 bases. The CDR3 totals 15 residues. V lost 4 bases, J lost 4 bases, and 13 bases lay in between. Germline V gene data show CDR1 as KGHSH and CDR2 as LQKENI. The CDR3 DNA sequence: TGTGCCAGCTCACTAAACAGGGCGAATAATGAAAAACTGTTTTTT. Protein sequence: CASSLNRANNEKLFF. Complete variable domain (other parts from reference TRBV18 and TRBJ1-4): NAGVMQNPRHLVRRRGQEARLRCSPMKGHSHVYWYRQLPEEGLKFMVYLQKENIIDESGMPKERFSAEFPKEGPSILRIQQVVRGDSAAYFCASSLNRANNEKLFFGSGTQLSVL.

The chain couples TRBV13 to TRBJ2-4; 9 nucleotides agree with TRBD1. Germline V gives CDR1 PRHDT, CDR2 FYEKMQ (reference sequence). CDR3 length: 21 residues. Unmatched junction bases numbered 20, after V lost 5 bases and J lost 0 bases. CDR3 sequence: CASSRFRVISGDRVAKNIQYF. CDR3 bases: TGTGCCAGCAGCCGCTTCCGAGTGATAAGCGGGGACAGGGTAGCCAAAAACATTCAGTACTTC.

This chain links TRBV6-1 with TRBJ2-5; tentatively, D is TRBD1 (6 bases). Trimming removed 2 bases at V and 7 bases at J, with 20 bases between. The CDR3 is 16 amino acids. Looked up from germline, CDR1 is MNHNS and CDR2 is SASEGT. This chain's CDR3 is CASSERGVGRGLTQYF. CDR3 nucleotides: TGTGCCAGCAGTGAAAGGGGCGTGGGCAGGGGATTGACCCAGTACTTC.

The CDR3 is CASSATLNTEAFF. CDR3 sequence (DNA): TGTGCCAGCAGTGCCACTTTGAACACTGAAGCTTTCTTT. V is TRBV6-1 and J is TRBJ1-1; D is unresolved. From germline, CDR1 is MNHNS and CDR2 SASEGT. The CDR3 runs to 13 residues. Deletions cut 4 bases from V and 0 bases from J, with 6 bases between.

This clone has just a few counts. The chain couples TRBV5-8 to TRBJ2-5, with a tentative D call TRBD2 (5 bases). CDR3 length: 18 residues. Looked up from germline, CDR1 is SGHTS and CDR2 is YDEGEE. V lost 1 base and J 3 bases, leaving 22 bases between the germline ends. In DNA, the CDR3 is TGTGCCAGCAGCTTGATTGGGTACGGGGATAGTAAGAAAGAGACCCAGTACTTC. Protein: CASSLIGYGDSKKETQYF.

The chain has TRBV25-1 and TRBJ2-2; tentative D call: TRBD1 (5 bases). There are 13 residues in the CDR3. Germline V gene sequence: CDR1 MGHDK, CDR2 SYGVNS. The V end lost 6 bases, the J end lost 2 bases, and 7 bases lay between the germline ends. CDR3 nucleotides: TGTGCCAGCAGGACAGATAACACCGGGGAGCTGTTTTTT. This sequence encodes CASRTDNTGELFF.

The sample holds one count of this clone. The chain carries TRBV28 and TRBJ2-7, with 10 bases aligning to TRBD1. V shed 6 bases and J 2 bases; nucleotides not matched to a gene: 4. CDR3 length: 14 amino acids. Germline V gene lookup returns CDR1 MDHEN and CDR2 SYDVKM. The DNA for the CDR3 is TGTGCCAGCAGAGACAGGGGGCTTACCTACGAGCAGTACTTC. Amino acids: CASRDRGLTYEQYF.

J is TRBJ2-1 and V is TRBV18; 12 bases are shared with TRBD1. Germline values: CDR1 KGHSH, CDR2 LQKENI. CDR3 length equals 16 residues. The trim removed 5 bases at V and 8 bases at J, leaving 10 bases unmatched. CDR3 bases: TGTGCCAGCTCAAACTCTTTAGGGACAGGGGGCCATGAGCAGTTCTTC. Translation gives CASSNSLGTGGHEQFF.